This T cell receptor beta chain comes out of a study of blood T cell repertoires in COVID-19. TCRdb's table, derived via immunoSEQ multiplex PCR, lists solely in-frame clones and lacks some. This table holds about 180,000 clones, approximately 89% found once. V was trimmed by 4 bases and J by 2 bases, leaving 8 bases between them. The length of the CDR3 is 13 residues. Looked up from germline, CDR1 is SGHDN and CDR2 is FVKESK. The sequenced sample was peripheral blood. J is TRBJ1-2 and V is TRBV14; D is possibly TRBD1 (5 bases). This receptor was obtained from a woman in her twenties or thirties with acute or convalescent COVID-19. CDR3 sequence (DNA): TGTGCCAGCAGCCCCGACAGAAACTATGGCTACACCTTC. It yields the protein CASSPDRNYGYTF.